The 8 T cell receptor beta chains listed next were all sequenced from one sample in a study of kidney transplant recipient with SARS-CoV-2 infection. MiXCR, run by TCRdb on the reads, gives a single entry per CDR3 protein. This table has 200,000 to 300,000 distinct CDR3 sequences, under 30% appearing once. The sequenced sample was a blood sample, obtained at baseline and around day 110 from a kidney transplant recipient. Source of these receptors: a male patient between 25 and 39 years old who had COVID-19 and was a kidney transplant recipient. T cells may partly derive from the graft donor.

The sample holds many counts of this clonotype. This chain joins TRBV5-3 and TRBJ1-2; D not resolved. TRBV5-3 is an ORF; its function is uncertain. The V end was cut by 7 bases, the J end by 4 bases, with 23 bases between. The CDR3 covers 16 residues. The CDR3 is CARYFVVVRKTYGYTF. The DNA for the CDR3 is TGTGCCAGATACTTTGTAGTGGTGAGAAAGACCTATGGCTACACCTTC.

Points on this clonotype: A much larger clone lies one base from this, so it may be a read error. The chain has TRBV8-2 and TRBJ2-6. TRBV8-2 is tagged as a pseudogene. The length of the CDR3 is 17 residues. CDR3 in DNA: TGTGGCACACAACGTAGGATAACACAAGGTCGGGCCAACGTCCTGACTTTC. This translates into CGTQRRITQGRANVLTF.

About this clonotype: A much larger clonotype is one base distant, so this may be a read error. V usage is TRBV5-1 and J usage is TRBJ2-3; 10 bases fit TRBD1. The V gene's germline CDR1 is SGHRS and CDR2 YFSETQ. Losses at the gene ends were 0 bases for V and 4 bases for J; bases not matched to a gene: 5. This CDR3 comprises 16 residues. The CDR3 DNA sequence: TGCGCCAGCAGCTTGGGGACAGGGGGTAGCGCAGATACGCAGTATTTT. It encodes CASSLGTGGSADTQYF.

Many counts were recorded for this clonotype. The genes are TRBV28 and TRBJ1-5; the D gene is possibly TRBD1 (5 bases). The CDR3 is 18 amino acids. V was shortened by 3 bases and J by 3 bases, with 21 bases between the two germline ends. The V gene's germline CDR1 is MDHEN and CDR2 SYDVKM. CDR3 loop: CASSFRYRFGTFNQPQHF. As DNA, the CDR3 is TGTGCCAGCAGTTTTCGATACAGGTTCGGAACGTTCAATCAGCCCCAGCATTTT.

This clonotype was seen many times. The chain recombines TRBV14 with TRBJ2-7; 10 nucleotides match TRBD2. Per the germline V gene, CDR1 is SGHDN and CDR2 is FVKESK. The J segment lost 5 bases and the V segment lost 2 bases, leaving 6 bases of the junction unmatched. The CDR3 totals 15 residues. The chain's CDR3 is CASSQIAGGVNEQYF. CDR3 nucleotide sequence: TGTGCCAGCAGCCAAATAGCGGGAGGTGTCAACGAGCAGTACTTC.

This clonotype was counted many times. The chain recombines TRBV30 with TRBJ2-7; 8 positions match TRBD1. This CDR3 contains 12 residues. The germline V gene encodes CDR1 GTSNPN and CDR2 SVGIG (reference sequence). Trimming took 2 bases from V and 5 from J; bases not matched to a gene: 2. CDR3 DNA: TGTGCCTGGAGTACGACAGGGGACGAGCAGTACTTC. This translates into CAWSTTGDEQYF.

As to this clonotype: Since a much larger clone is just one base distant, this may be a read error. The gene calls are TRBV12-3 or TRBV12-4 and TRBJ1-4; TRBD1 matches at 9 bases. The CDR3 is made up of 14 amino acids. In nucleotides, the CDR3 is TGTACCAGCAGGGACAGGGATGTTGGGGAAAAACTGTTTTTT. This translates into CTSRDRDVGEKLFF.

This clonotype was recorded at least ten times. V is TRBV28 and J is TRBJ1-3; 9 nucleotides agree with TRBD1. The CDR3 is 16 amino acids. The germline CDR1 and CDR2 sequences are MDHEN and SYDVKM. V lost 4 bases and J lost 3; bases outside the gene matches: 7. CDR3 region: CASSSWTGEDGNTIYF. In DNA form, the CDR3 reads TGTGCCAGCAGTTCCTGGACAGGGGAGGATGGAAACACCATATATTTT.